This T cell receptor (beta chain) appears in the sequencing data of a study of PD-1 blockade in classical Hodgkin lymphoma. TCRdb's table, derived via immunoSEQ multiplex PCR, lists solely in-frame clones and lacks some. The sample has roughly 13,000 clones; 84% are singletons. The length of the CDR3 is 13 residues. Trimming stripped 4 bases from V and 4 bases from J, with 10 bases between. The germline gives CDR1 MRHNA, CDR2 SNTAGT. Relapses following autologous stem cell transplantation were seen in all patients, with brentuximab vedotin exposure varying. The rearrangement joins TRBV6-4 to TRBJ1-1, with D uncertain. The starting material was peripheral blood mononuclear cells (PBMCs), obtained at baseline. The source is a human donor with classical Hodgkin lymphoma. The CDR3 reads CASSAKEGTEAFF. The CDR3 DNA follows: TGTGCCAGCAGTGCCAAGGAGGGCACTGAAGCTTTCTTT.